This is a list of T cell receptor beta chains from one sample in a study of OX40 agonist ivuxolimab in advanced cancers. Produced via immunoSEQ multiplex PCR; TCRdb's table is partial and in-frame only. The data hold 65,000 to 90,000 clones, with approximately 80% observed a single time. The source material was CD4+ or CD8+ T cells sorted from blood, sampled in a trial of the OX40 agonist ivuxolimab. All receptors derive from an adult with an advanced solid tumor such as melanoma, head and neck, liver or kidney cancer. Both conserved end residues are part of each CDR3. The D gene is left open where the match is weak. Clone size is not always given. Where it is, it says once, few, many or a class for expanded clones.

>NA|TRBJ1-2|TRBD1|TRBV30
TGTGCCTGGAGTGCGGGACAGGGAAACTATGGCTACACCTTC
CAWSAGQGNYGYTF
>NA|TRBJ2-1|TRBD2|TRBV28
TGTGCCAGCAATGCCGGACTAGCGGGGGGTCATGAGCAGTTCTTC
CASNAGLAGGHEQFF
>once|TRBJ1-4|NA|TRBV11-2
TGTGCCAGCAGCTCCCCGGGGGTGACTAATGAAAAACTGTTTTTT
CASSSPGVTNEKLFF
>NA|TRBJ1-1|NA|TRBV11-3
TGTGCCAGCAGCTTAGCAGTAGAGACTGAAGCTTTCTTT
CASSLAVETEAFF
>NA|TRBJ2-1|TRBD2|TRBV5-8
TGTGCCACACGGGGGGGACGTAGCTACAATGAGCAGTTCTTC
CATRGGRSYNEQFF
>NA|TRBJ2-1|TRBD2|TRBV28
TGTGCCAGCACTAGCGGGGGGTATAGCAATGAGCAGTTCTTC
CASTSGGYSNEQFF
>NA|TRBJ1-4|NA|TRBV28
TGTGCCAGCAGTTTGATAAGCACAGAAAAACTGTTTTTT
CASSLISTEKLFF
>NA|TRBJ2-1|NA|TRBV28
TGTGCCAGCAGTACGAATGAGCAGTTCTTC
CASSTNEQFF
>NA|TRBJ1-1|NA|TRBV7-8
TGTGCCAGCAGTCCCCGGGAGCATTCGAGCACTGAAGCTTTCTTT
CASSPREHSSTEAFF
>few|TRBJ1-1|TRBD1|TRBV7-9
TGTGCCAGCAGCTTAGCAGTAGGGACAGGGCCGAACACTGAAGCTTTCTTT
CASSLAVGTGPNTEAFF
>once|TRBJ2-2|TRBD1|TRBV28
TGTGCCAGCAGTTTAGCCCTCCTCCGGGACAGGGTTCCCGGGGAGCTGTTTTTT
CASSLALLRDRVPGELFF
>NA|TRBJ1-5|NA|TRBV18
TGTGCCAGCTCAGACATTGGGTTTGATCAGCCCCAGCATTTT
CASSDIGFDQPQHF
>NA|TRBJ2-7|TRBD1|TRBV19
TGTGCCAGTAGTTTTCGGGACAGTAAAGATTACGAGCAGTACTTC
CASSFRDSKDYEQYF
>NA|TRBJ1-4|TRBD1|TRBV28
TGTGCCAGCCACGGGACAGCTGAAAAACTGTTTTTT
CASHGTAEKLFF
>few|TRBJ2-6|NA|TRBV5-5
TGTGCCAGCCTGTTCCTTCCGGGGGCCAACGTCCTGACTTTC
CASLFLPGANVLTF
>once|TRBJ2-2|TRBD1|TRBV2
TGTGCCAGCCGGGGACAGGGGAACGGGGAGCTGTTTTTT
CASRGQGNGELFF
>NA|TRBJ1-5|NA|TRBV6-4
TGTGCCAGCAGTATTGAAGGGGGGATCAATCAGCCCCAGCATTTT
CASSIEGGINQPQHF
>few|TRBJ2-7|TRBD1|TRBV19
TGTGCCAGTAGTATACGGGGGACAGGAGTATACGAGCAGTACTTC
CASSIRGTGVYEQYF
>NA|TRBJ1-2|NA|TRBV30
TGTGCCTGGAGTCTAAGCTATGGCTACACCTTC
CAWSLSYGYTF
>NA|TRBJ1-1|NA|TRBV10-1
TGCGCCAGCAGTGATGGCATCATGAACACTGAAGCTTTCTTT
CASSDGIMNTEAFF
>NA|TRBJ1-4|NA|TRBV21-1
TGTGCCAGCAGCAAAGGACAGGGGATGGGATTTGGTGAAAAACTGTTTTTT
CASSKGQGMGFGEKLFF
>NA|TRBJ2-5|NA|TRBV6-4
TGTGCCAGCGCCCCCCATTACCAAGAGACCCAGTACTTC
CASAPHYQETQYF
>NA|TRBJ1-1|NA|TRBV7-3
TGTGCCAGCCGTGGGCAGTTTAACACTGAAGCTTTCTTT
CASRGQFNTEAFF
>once|TRBJ2-7|NA|TRBV27
TGTGCCAGCAGGGGATTCGGGACATTCGCGCGGGGCGAGCAGTACTTC
CASRGFGTFARGEQYF
>NA|TRBJ1-5|TRBD1|TRBV6-1
TGTGCCAGCAGCGGGACAGGGGGTTGGCAGCCCCAGCATTTT
CASSGTGGWQPQHF
>NA|TRBJ1-2|NA|TRBV2
TGTGCCAGCAGTGAATGGAGGGCAGCCTCTAACTATGGCTACACCTTC
CASSEWRAASNYGYTF
>NA|TRBJ1-5|TRBD1|TRBV6-1
TGTGCCAGCAGCCCCGGGACAGTGAGCAATCAGCCCCAGCATTTT
CASSPGTVSNQPQHF
>once|TRBJ2-3|NA|TRBV15
TGTGCCACCAGCAGAGGACAGGAAGGCACAGATACGCAGTATTTT
CATSRGQEGTDTQYF
>once|TRBJ2-3|NA|TRBV5-4
TGTGCCAGCAGCATAGAACTGAATACGCAGTATTTT
CASSIELNTQYF
>NA|TRBJ1-1|NA|TRBV4-3
TGCGCCAGCAGCCAAGATCCACGACTTTCGAACACTGAAGCTTTCTTT
CASSQDPRLSNTEAFF
>NA|TRBJ2-1|TRBD1|TRBV27
TGTGCCAGCAGTTTAAGAGTGGGGGACAGGGGGACCAATGAGCAGTTCTTC
CASSLRVGDRGTNEQFF
>few|TRBJ1-5|NA|TRBV7-9
TGTGCCAGCAGCTCGGACTCTAGCAATCAGCCCCAGCATTTT
CASSSDSSNQPQHF
>NA|TRBJ2-3|TRBD1|TRBV7-6
TGTGCCAGCAGCTTACCCCTGGGACAGGGCCCAGATACGCAGTATTTT
CASSLPLGQGPDTQYF
>once|TRBJ1-3|NA|TRBV5-1
TGCGCCAGCAGCTTGGCCGCCGGGAGCTCTGGAAACACCATATATTTT
CASSLAAGSSGNTIYF
>once|TRBJ1-5|TRBD1|TRBV4-1
TGCGCCAGCAGCTCGGGACAGGGGGCCCTCAATCAGCCCCAGCATTTT
CASSSGQGALNQPQHF
>NA|TRBJ2-2|NA|TRBV19
TGTGCCAGTAGTACCTCCAACACCGGGGAGCTGTTTTTT
CASSTSNTGELFF
>NA|TRBJ2-7|NA|TRBV19
TGTGCCAGTAGTATAGTCGGCTACGAGCAGTACTTC
CASSIVGYEQYF
>NA|TRBJ1-1|TRBD1|TRBV5-6
TGTGCCAGCAGCTTGGGACAGGGCAGAGTAGGGACTGAAGCTTTCTTT
CASSLGQGRVGTEAFF
>NA|TRBJ2-1|NA|TRBV7-3
TGTGCCAGCAGCTTAACGGACAGCCTCAATGAGCAGTTCTTC
CASSLTDSLNEQFF
>NA|TRBJ1-4|TRBD1|TRBV7-6
TGTGCCAGCAGCGGGACAGTGGCCTATACGTCTAATGAAAAACTGTTTTTT
CASSGTVAYTSNEKLFF
>NA|TRBJ1-3|TRBD1|TRBV30
TGTGCCTTTACCGGGACAGCCTCTGGAAACACCATATATTTT
CAFTGTASGNTIYF
>NA|TRBJ1-1|NA|TRBV11-2
TGTGCCAGCAGCATTGGGGGCATATCTGAAGCTTTCTTT
CASSIGGISEAFF
>NA|TRBJ2-2|TRBD2|TRBV7-2
TGTGCCAGCAGCTTAAGCGGGGGGGCCGGAGCCGGGGAGCTGTTTTTT
CASSLSGGAGAGELFF
>NA|TRBJ1-2|NA|TRBV10-3
TGTGCCATCAGTGAGTCGAGACGGGTCTATGGCTACACCTTC
CAISESRRVYGYTF
>NA|TRBJ2-1|TRBD2|TRBV30
TGTGCCTGGGAACCGGGACTAGCGGTCAATGAGCAGTTCTTC
CAWEPGLAVNEQFF
>NA|TRBJ2-7|NA|TRBV5-5
TGTGCCAGCAGCGGGACTTCCTACGAGCAGTACTTC
CASSGTSYEQYF
>NA|TRBJ1-6|NA|TRBV27
TGTGCCAGCAGTTCTTCAGGGATCTCCTATAATTCACCCCTCCACTTT
CASSSSGISYNSPLHF
>NA|TRBJ1-1|NA|TRBV7-8
TGTGCCAGCAGTCAAGGTAGGAACACTGAAGCTTTCTTT
CASSQGRNTEAFF
>NA|TRBJ2-1|NA|TRBV7-9
TGTGCCAGCACCCCGACAGCCTACAATGAGCAGTTCTTC
CASTPTAYNEQFF
>NA|TRBJ1-3|NA|TRBV28
TGTGCCAGCAGTCCCACAGGGACTGGAAACACCATATATTTT
CASSPTGTGNTIYF
>NA|TRBJ2-3|NA|TRBV14
TGTGCCAGCAGCCTAGGCGGAAGCACAGATACGCAGTATTTT
CASSLGGSTDTQYF
>NA|TRBJ2-5|NA|TRBV2
TGTGCCAGCAGATCCGACAGGAATATCCGGGGGACCCAGTACTTC
CASRSDRNIRGTQYF
>once|TRBJ2-5|NA|TRBV18
TGTGCCAGCTCCGACAGAGGAGAGACCCAGTACTTC
CASSDRGETQYF
>NA|TRBJ2-1|TRBD2|TRBV5-4
TGTGCCAGCAGCCGACCTAGCGGGGGGGCAAATGAGCAGTTCTTC
CASSRPSGGANEQFF
>NA|TRBJ2-3|TRBD2|TRBV9
TGTGCCAGCAGCGCCGGGACTAGCGGGGGGGCAGTGCAGTATTTT
CASSAGTSGGAVQYF
>NA|TRBJ1-2|TRBD1|TRBV5-4
TGTGCCAGCAGCAAGGGACAGGGAAACTATGGCTACACCTTC
CASSKGQGNYGYTF
>NA|TRBJ1-4|NA|TRBV19
TGTGCCAGTAGACCGCGTTCAGCCGCAACTAATGAAAAACTGTTTTTT
CASRPRSAATNEKLFF